A single T cell receptor beta chain is shown here with its context. This clone's antigen is unknown. No much larger clonotype is one base removed from it; base qualities were not supplied. At the junction V is shortened by 5 bases and J by 5 bases, with 13 bases in between. Spanning cysteine to phenylalanine, the CDR3 consists of 13 amino acids. The DNA shown is the 39-base CDR3, in frame from base 1. The sample belongs to a study of T cells in Graves' hyperthyroidism and ophthalmopathy (dated by TCRdb to between 2018 and 2020). Looking at the study overall: Peripheral blood samples were taken at the time of initial diagnosis, prior to any treatment. According to the paper, TCR Vbeta CDR3 sequencing was carried out on approximately 140 peripheral blood samples, which came from over 40 ophthalmopathy, about 75 hyperthyroidism and 17 progressor patients. To identify TCR V-J signatures that set the groups apart, the researchers used a discovery cohort of about a hundred patients, made up of around 42 with Graves' ophthalmopathy and around 58 with stable Graves' hyperthyroidism. Once sampling was done, hyperthyroidism patients were given methimazole at a starting dose of 30 mg daily, whereas ophthalmopathy patients were given high-dose intravenous methylprednisolone. The 100 discovery patients were divided at random into training and test sets in a 7:3 ratio. Thyroid tissue and blood T-cell repertoires from six Graves' hyperthyroidism patients were also compared in the study. An independent validation cohort of fewer than 20 hyperthyroidism patients and about 15 patients who later progressed to ophthalmopathy tested prospective prediction of ophthalmopathy.

Results and caveats for the whole study, not just this receptor: A 13 V-J signature model separated ophthalmopathy from stable hyperthyroidism, with approximately 87% sensitivity and around 84% specificity in cross-validation and 80%/75% in testing. During validation, the model predicted progression to ophthalmopathy a median of approximately 7 months ahead of onset, with 70.59% sensitivity and roughly 75% specificity. No statistical method was used to set the sample size in advance, and investigators knew the group allocation. Most expanded thyroid clonotypes (frequency above 0.001) were also found in blood, which suggests that blood repertoires may mirror thyroid immune responses.

The TCR beta CDR3 regions were amplified from the RNA transcripts. The TCR CDR3 was subjected to a first round of RT-PCR using the HTBI primer set and the Qiagen OneStep RT-PCR kit. Libraries were constructed in a second round of multiplex PCR, after which size selection and purification were performed. The libraries were sequenced on an Illumina HiSeq2000 using paired-end 100 bp reads. The paper's data handling went like this. SOAPnuke was used to process the raw data, throwing out any read that contained adapters or uncalled bases, had a mean Phred below 15, or lacked an exact constant-primer or identifier match. High-quality paired reads were merged with COPE v1.2.5, and unique nucleotide sequences were defined as clonotypes. MiTCR v1.1 was used to align the clonotypes against IMGT TRBV, TRBD and TRBJ reference segments. The analysis was restricted to V-J combinations with a frequency above 0.0001, which together covered just over 99% of the repertoires. The TCS score was defined as F50 (clonal expansion) divided by E x V (chaos), with BLOSUM62-based TCRdist calculated between CDR3 peptides within each V-J. Welch's t-statistics and random forest reduced roughly 530 V-J features to 13, which were used in a naive Bayes classifier (R e1071). The public reads were run again by TCRdb, first through fastp at Q25 and then through MiXCR, and only productive beta chains were kept. Rows are unified per CDR3 protein, each entry keeping the most common DNA and genes. TCRdb's processing, not the authors', yielded these V and J calls. This sample is represented by 470,000 or so distinct CDR3 sequences; under 25% of them were singletons. Of the sample, about 25% is held by the ten largest clones.

Graves' hyperthyroidism was defined as stable when no progression to ophthalmopathy occurred over 18 months of follow-up. Hyperthyroidism patients were newly diagnosed, with disease duration under 2 months, and aged 18 to 65 years. Exclusion was applied to patients with uncontrolled infections, other autoimmune diseases, pregnancy or lactation. Diagnoses were established on the basis of clinical symptoms, serum thyroxine and TRAb, thyroid ultrasound, and orbital computed tomography. PBMCs were isolated from more than 8 ml of fresh peripheral blood by Ficoll-Paque density gradient centrifugation. Trizol reagent was used to extract total RNA, and RNA quality was then checked on an Agilent 2100 Bioanalyzer.

The sequenced sample was blood. The sequence joins TRBV12-3 or TRBV12-4 to TRBJ2-7; TRBD2 could be the D gene, as 6 bases match. The clonotype originates from a young man with Graves' hyperthyroidism. The DNA sequence is given as TGTGCCAGCAGTGAGTCGGGACTTAACGAGCAGTACTTC. The translation is CASSESGLNEQYF.